The 13 T cell receptor beta chains given below trace back to one sample, sequenced in a study of blood T cell repertoires in COVID-19. Some clones are missing from TCRdb's copy, which holds only in-frame ones; the method was immunoSEQ multiplex PCR. Of about 250,000 clones in the sample, nearly 85% were seen once. The sequenced material came from peripheral blood. These receptors all stem from a human donor in a cohort sampled during active COVID-19.

In the case of this clone: This specimen includes other DNA sequences encoding the same CDR3. The chain recombines TRBV20-1 with TRBJ2-5; the D is unclear. CDR1 is DFQATT and CDR2 is SNEGSKA in the germline V gene (reference sequence). This CDR3 region has 12 residues. The V gene lost 3 bases and the J gene lost 1 base, with 6 bases spanning the gap. CDR3 DNA: TGCAGTGCTAGTCCTAGCCAAGAGACCCAGTACTTC. Its translation: CSASPSQETQYF.

J is TRBJ2-5 and V is TRBV6-5; D is possibly TRBD1 (6 bases). Germline V gene data show CDR1 as MNHEY and CDR2 as SVGAGI. V shed 2 bases and J shed 2 bases, with 12 bases lying between them. There are 15 residues in the CDR3. CDR3 coding DNA: TGTGCCAGCAGTTACGGGCCAGGGGCTCAAGAGACCCAGTACTTC. It is translated as CASSYGPGAQETQYF.

The chain carries TRBV7-6 and TRBJ2-1; 11 bases map to TRBD2. CDR1 SGHVS and CDR2 FNYEAQ come from the germline V gene. The junction had 4 bases not matched to a gene; V was cut back by 1 base and J by 8 bases. The CDR3 extends over 15 amino acids. The CDR3 here is CASSLGASGGHEQFF. CDR3 in DNA: TGTGCCAGCAGCTTAGGGGCTAGCGGGGGGCATGAGCAGTTCTTC.

The CDR3 loop is CASSPYTGGLGQPQHF. The CDR3 region has the DNA TGTGCCAGCAGCCCGTACACAGGGGGCCTTGGGCAGCCCCAGCATTTT. The chain links TRBV27 to TRBJ1-5; 9 bases line up with TRBD1. The length of the CDR3 is 16 residues. The V and J ends lost 6 bases and 7 bases, in that order; junction bases with no gene match: 13. Germline-derived CDR1 and CDR2 are MNHEY and SMNVEV (reference sequence).

The rearrangement uses TRBV4-1 and TRBJ1-2; no clear D. CDR3 length equals 15 residues. V was trimmed by 5 bases and J by 3 bases, leaving 16 bases between them. Germline lookup yields CDR1 MGHRA and CDR2 YSYEKL. CDR3 sequence (DNA): TGCGCCAGCAGCTTTGAGGGATCTGGGCACTATGGCTACACCTTC. Translation: CASSFEGSGHYGYTF.

CDR3 sequence (DNA): TGCAGCGTTGGGGGGGTCGGACAAGAGACCCAGTACTTC. Translating it yields CSVGGVGQETQYF. V gene TRBV29-1 combines with J gene TRBJ2-5; D is perhaps TRBD2 (6 bases). V was trimmed by 4 bases and J by 2 bases, leaving 11 bases between them. The CDR3 has 13 residues. Germline V gene data show CDR1 as SQVTM and CDR2 as ANQGSEA. Using reference TRBV29-1 and TRBJ2-5 for the parts outside the CDR3, the full variable domain is SAVISQKPSRDICQRGTSLTIQCQVDSQVTMMFWYRQQPGQSLTLIATANQGSEATYESGFVIDKFPISRPNLTFSTLTVSNMSPEDSSIYLCSVGGVGQETQYFGPGTRLLVL.

V and J are TRBV10-3 and TRBJ2-2; the match to TRBD2 covers 10 bases. The CDR3 loop spans 16 amino acids. Looked up from germline, CDR1 is ENHRY and CDR2 is SYGVKD. J was trimmed by 3 bases and V by 2 bases; bases with no gene match: 3. This chain's CDR3 is CAISEGLAGDTGELFF. The CDR3 nucleotides read TGTGCCATCAGTGAGGGCCTAGCGGGGGACACCGGGGAGCTGTTTTTT.

The chain combines TRBV10-3 with TRBJ2-7; D gene unclear. CDR3 length: 14 residues. The V gene's germline CDR1 is ENHRY and CDR2 SYGVKD. V lost 0 bases and J 6 bases, leaving 12 bases between the germline ends. CDR3 region: CAISESIGLSEQYF. CDR3 coding DNA: TGTGCCATCAGTGAGTCGATCGGGTTGAGCGAGCAGTACTTC.

The rearrangement joins TRBV1 to TRBJ1-5. TRBV1 is noted as a pseudogene. The CDR3 loop spans 16 amino acids. Written as DNA, the CDR3 is TGCACCAGCAGCCAAGATAATGATGAGTCGGATCAGCCCCAGCATTTT. The encoded protein is CTSSQDNDESDQPQHF.

In its sample, this clone was seen once. The chain combines TRBV6-5 with TRBJ2-1; TRBD2 is a possible D gene (5 bases). CDR1 MNHEY and CDR2 SVGAGI come from the germline V gene. V was shortened by 6 bases and J by 5 bases, with 11 bases between the two germline ends. The CDR3 is made up of 13 amino acids. The CDR3 is CASSPNGDNEQFF. The CDR3 bases are TGTGCCAGCAGCCCCAACGGGGACAATGAGCAGTTCTTC.

This clone is a singleton in its sample. The chain combines TRBV27 with TRBJ1-3; 7 bases agree with TRBD1. CDR3 size: 15 residues. Trimming at V came to 5 bases and at J to 2 bases, leaving 6 bases not matched to a gene. Germline V lookup: CDR1 MNHEY, CDR2 SMNVEV (reference sequence). The CDR3: CASSPQGRPGNTIYF. CDR3 sequence (DNA): TGTGCCAGCAGTCCACAGGGGAGACCTGGAAACACCATATATTTT.

This clone was found a few times. The same CDR3 can be traced to other DNA sequences in this sample. The chain recombines TRBV11-2 with TRBJ1-1; D not certain. The germline V gene encodes CDR1 SGHAT and CDR2 FQNNGV. The CDR3 loop spans 15 amino acids. V shed 0 bases and J shed 0 bases, with 8 bases lying between them. CDR3 coding DNA: TGTGCCAGCAGCTTAGAGTACAGCTTGAACACTGAAGCTTTCTTT. It encodes CASSLEYSLNTEAFF. The variable domain in full, with the rest retrieved from reference TRBV11-2 and TRBJ1-1, is EAGVAQSPRYKIIEKRQSVAFWCNPISGHATLYWYQQILGQGPKLLIQFQNNGVVDDSQLPKDRFSAERLKGVDSTLKIQPAKLEDSAVYLCASSLEYSLNTEAFFGQGTRLTVV.

The J gene is TRBJ1-2, the V gene TRBV7-2, with D possibly being TRBD1 (6 bases). From germline, CDR1 is SGHTA and CDR2 FQGNSA. Trimming left V 3 bases short and J 2 bases short, with 10 bases between. The CDR3 runs to 14 residues. The CDR3 region is CASSFQGTNYGYTF. As DNA, the CDR3 is TGTGCCAGCAGCTTTCAGGGGACAAACTATGGCTACACCTTC.